This T cell receptor beta chain was found in a study of tumor-infiltrating lymphocytes in oesophageal squamous cell carcinoma (dated by TCRdb to the mid-2010s). This clonotype occurred a few times. What antigen it recognizes has not been identified. Within one base of it there is no much larger clone, and no base qualities were kept. The receptor library was made with PCR. TCRdb names Illumina HiSeq 2000 as the instrument used. The public reads were run again by TCRdb, first through fastp at Q25 and then through MiXCR, and only productive beta chains were kept. Each entry merges the rows of one CDR3 protein and shows their most common DNA and genes. Recorded for this sample are nearly 20,000 distinct CDR3 sequences; 30% to 50% of them occurred a single time. 6% to 7% of the sample comes from the top ten. The germline V gene encodes CDR1 SGHTA and CDR2 FQGTGA. The CDR3 runs 14 residues from the cysteine to the phenylalanine. The retained sequence is limited to the CDR3, 42 bases, with the frame set at the first base. V was cut back by 3 bases and J by 7 bases, leaving a gap of 15 bases between them.

This receptor was identified in a male donor with esophageal squamous cell carcinoma. The sequenced sample consisted of blood. The chain employs TRBV7-3 and TRBJ2-5; the D gene is perhaps TRBD1, from 6 matching bases. The nucleotides read TGTGCCAGCAGCTTGATGGGGGCCGAAGGGACCCAGTACTTC. It translates as CASSLMGAEGTQYF.